This T cell receptor beta chain was recovered during a study of blood T cell repertoires in COVID-19. Whole-study context: The study drew acute and convalescent COVID-19 samples from the United States, Italy and Spain. PBMCs, B-cell-depleted T cells, or T cells were the source of the cDNA or gDNA that made up the material.

The sample holds a few counts of this clone. Seattle enrolled patients during active infection and tracked them longitudinally. V shed 6 bases and J 5 bases; nucleotides not matched to a gene: 13. Germline values: CDR1 SNHLY, CDR2 FYNNEI. The CDR3 extends over 16 amino acids. Original handling: Reference gene primer amplification yielded estimated nucleated cell counts. Measured with immunoSEQ multiplex PCR; TCRdb has only the in-frame clones, and not every one. V and J calls and clone size are copied from that table; D and trimming were computed from the DNA. The sample includes 150,000 to 200,000 clones, more than 75% of them seen just once.

V is TRBV2 and J is TRBJ1-1; 9 bases align to TRBD1. The sequencing input was peripheral blood. The clonotype was recovered from a woman between 40 and 50 years old with COVID-19, enrolled during active disease. The CDR3 loop reads CASSNPYGTGFTEAFF. Here the CDR3 DNA reads TGTGCCAGCAGCAACCCCTATGGGACAGGGTTTACTGAAGCTTTCTTT.